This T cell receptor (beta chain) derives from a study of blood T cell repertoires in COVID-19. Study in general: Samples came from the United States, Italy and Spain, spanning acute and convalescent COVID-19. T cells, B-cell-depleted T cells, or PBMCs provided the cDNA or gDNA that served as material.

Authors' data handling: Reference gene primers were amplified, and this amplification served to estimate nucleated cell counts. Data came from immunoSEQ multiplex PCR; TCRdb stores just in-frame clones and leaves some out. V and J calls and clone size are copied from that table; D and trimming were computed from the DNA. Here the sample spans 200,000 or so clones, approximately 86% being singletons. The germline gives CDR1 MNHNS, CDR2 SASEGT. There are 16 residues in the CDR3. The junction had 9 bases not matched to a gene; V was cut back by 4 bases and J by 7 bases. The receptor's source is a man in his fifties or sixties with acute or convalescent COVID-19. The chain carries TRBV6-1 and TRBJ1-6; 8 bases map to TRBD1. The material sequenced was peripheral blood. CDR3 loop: CASSVNRDRSNSPLHF. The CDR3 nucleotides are TGTGCCAGCAGTGTCAATCGGGACAGGTCAAATTCACCCCTCCACTTT.